The 24 T cell receptor beta chains listed next were all sequenced from one sample in a study of shared clonotypes between healthy human individuals. Profiled with immunoSEQ multiplex PCR; TCRdb holds only in-frame clones, not every one. This table holds millions of clones, approximately 92% found once. Sequencing was carried out using naive CD4+ T cells sorted from blood. Specified subset: CD45RA+ positively selected. These receptors all stem from a young man in good health.

J is TRBJ1-6 and V is TRBV5-6; D not resolved. CDR1 and CDR2 (germline): SGHDT, YYEEEE. This CDR3 comprises 16 residues. V was pared by 0 bases and J by 10 bases, with 17 bases between. CDR3 loop: CASSLGGAGVGSPLHF. The CDR3 region has the DNA TGTGCCAGCAGCTTGGGCGGAGCTGGGGTTGGGTCACCCCTCCACTTT.

The genes are TRBV5-1 and TRBJ1-6; no definite D call. The CDR3 totals 15 residues. Between the trimmed V and J ends, which lost 4 bases and 3 bases, there was a span of 11 bases. CDR1 SGHRS and CDR2 YFSETQ come from the germline V gene. The CDR3 reads CASSVELNYNSPLHF. The CDR3 region has the DNA TGCGCCAGCAGCGTTGAACTGAACTATAATTCACCCCTCCACTTT.

This chain links TRBV10-3 with TRBJ2-5; possibly TRBD1 or TRBD2 for D (5 bases each). The V and J ends lost 10 bases and 2 bases respectively, with 14 bases between them. Germline CDR1 ENHRY, CDR2 SYGVKD. The CDR3 sequence is 13 residues long. The CDR3 loop is CATAGGGQETQYF. DNA for the CDR3: TGTGCCACGGCGGGTGGGGGACAAGAGACCCAGTACTTC.

This clone was counted a single time. J is TRBJ1-3 and V is TRBV6-6; no clear D gene. The CDR3 totals 16 residues. V was shortened by 6 bases and J by 1 base, with 16 bases between the two germline ends. The germline gives CDR1 MNHNY, CDR2 SVGAGI (reference sequence). The CDR3 DNA reads as TGTGCCAGCAGCTCCGCCCAGATCTTTTCTGGAAACACCATATATTTT. Protein product: CASSSAQIFSGNTIYF.

The V call is TRBV5-4, the J call TRBJ2-7, with unresolved D. Trimming removed 0 bases from V and 6 bases from J, with 10 bases in between. The CDR3 has 13 amino acids. Germline V gene lookup returns CDR1 SGHNT and CDR2 YYREEE (reference sequence). The CDR3 DNA sequence: TGTGCCAGCAGCTTGGTCTTGGCATCCGAGCAGTACTTC. It codes for CASSLVLASEQYF.

V is TRBV15 and J is TRBJ1-2; D may be TRBD1 (5 bases). V was trimmed by 6 bases and J by 6 bases, leaving 26 bases between them. CDR1 is LNHNV, CDR2 YYDKDF, per germline (reference sequence). The CDR3 is 17 residues long. The CDR3 spells CATSSTYSGTQGDGYTF. Written as DNA, the CDR3 is TGTGCCACCAGTTCTACCTATTCCGGGACTCAGGGAGATGGCTACACCTTC.

In its sample, this clone was seen once. J is TRBJ2-5 and V is TRBV7-9; 11 bases map to TRBD1. The last part of the DNA fits TRBJ2-7 better; the J call may be wrong. Germline V gives CDR1 SEHNR, CDR2 FQNEAQ (reference sequence). CDR3 length: 16 residues. DNA for the CDR3: TGTGCCAGCAGCTTAGGAGGACAGGGGGCGCGATACGAGCAGTACTTC. It translates to CASSLGGQGARYEQYF.

The chain recombines TRBV25-1 with TRBJ2-7, with TRBD1 matching over 11 bases. CDR1 is MGHDK, CDR2 SYGVNS, per germline. This CDR3 has 13 residues. V lost 6 bases and J lost 7; bases outside the gene matches: 5. The CDR3 is CASRGQGVGEQYF. The CDR3 DNA is TGTGCCAGCAGGGGACAGGGGGTTGGGGAGCAGTACTTC.

The chain joins TRBV7-6 to TRBJ2-3; D gene ambiguous. Per the germline V gene, CDR1 is SGHVS and CDR2 is FNYEAQ. The CDR3 sequence is 14 residues long. V was shortened by 5 bases and J by 2 bases, with 11 bases between the two germline ends. For the CDR3, the DNA is TGTGCCAGCAGCCCCATTAGGACCACAGATACGCAGTATTTT. Protein product: CASSPIRTTDTQYF.

This clone came up once. The rearrangement links TRBV20-1 to TRBJ2-3; D unclear. Germline V gene sequence: CDR1 DFQATT, CDR2 SNEGSKA (reference sequence). Trimming removed 8 bases at V and 4 bases at J, with 10 bases between. The CDR3 runs to 11 residues. The CDR3 protein is CSLKWADTQYF. The CDR3 nucleotides read TGCAGTCTGAAGTGGGCAGATACGCAGTATTTT.

The table lists this clone with a few counts. The genes are TRBV6-5 and TRBJ1-5, with 7 bases fitting TRBD1. J gave up 4 bases and V 6 bases, and 3 bases lay outside the gene matches. Germline V lookup: CDR1 MNHEY, CDR2 SVGAGI. The CDR3 sequence is 13 residues long. As DNA, the CDR3 is TGTGCCAGCAGCATACAGGGGAATCAGCCCCAGCATTTT. This translates into CASSIQGNQPQHF.

The chain combines TRBV5-1 with TRBJ2-3; TRBD2 matches 9 bases. CDR3 length: 16 amino acids. The trim removed 1 base at V and 5 bases at J, leaving 8 bases unmatched. Looked up from germline, CDR1 is SGHRS and CDR2 is YFSETQ. CDR3 sequence reads: CASSLISGGGGDTQYF. DNA for the CDR3: TGCGCCAGCAGCTTGATTAGCGGGGGAGGAGGAGATACGCAGTATTTT.

The chain is built from TRBV7-2 and TRBJ2-5; 8 nucleotides align to TRBD1. There are 15 residues in the CDR3. After removal of 3 bases from V and 4 bases from J, the junction contained 7 bases not matched to a gene. Germline V gene sequence: CDR1 SGHTA, CDR2 FQGNSA. The CDR3 nucleotides are TGTGCCAGCAGCTTTGACAGGGGAAGGGGAGAGACCCAGTACTTC. Its protein product is CASSFDRGRGETQYF.

This clone was seen only once. V usage is TRBV20-1 and J usage is TRBJ1-1; unclear D gene. V was cut by 3 bases and J by 5 bases, with 7 bases left in between. The CDR3 totals 11 residues. Germline V gene lookup returns CDR1 DFQATT and CDR2 SNEGSKA (reference sequence). The CDR3 is CSASPVTEAFF. The CDR3 bases are TGCAGTGCTAGTCCAGTGACTGAAGCTTTCTTT.

This chain connects TRBV6-1 to TRBJ2-3, with D uncertain. In germline, CDR1 is MNHNS, CDR2 SASEGT. The germline V and J ends were trimmed by 7 bases and 6 bases, with 20 bases remaining between them. The CDR3 runs 15 residues. CDR3 in DNA: TGTGCCAGCACCTTCTGGGGTTCTGCCGGGGATACGCAGTATTTT. The encoded protein is CASTFWGSAGDTQYF.

Comment on this clone: At one of its ends the junction is not consistent with the germline gene, which may arise from a read error. The chain has TRBV7-7 and TRBJ2-2, with 8 nucleotides matching TRBD1. The germline gives CDR1 SSHAT, CDR2 FNYEAQ (reference sequence). The CDR3 loop spans 15 amino acids. Written as DNA, the CDR3 is TGTGCTAGCAGCTTGGGGACAGGGAACACCGGGGAGCTGTTTTTT. Its protein product is CASSLGTGNTGELFF.

The V and J genes are TRBV6-5 and TRBJ1-6; 8 nucleotides match TRBD1. CDR1 and CDR2 (germline): MNHEY, SVGAGI. The CDR3 has 16 residues. With 8 bases clipped from V and 4 bases from J, the junction kept 10 bases outside the gene matches. CDR3 coding DNA: TGTGCCAGCTGTTCCGGACAGGGAGAGTATAATTCACCCCTCCACTTT. Translation: CASCSGQGEYNSPLHF.

About this clone: This sample also contains other DNA sequences that code for the same CDR3. V is TRBV18 and J is TRBJ2-7, with 13 bases fitting TRBD2. V shed 2 bases and J 3 bases; nucleotides not matched to a gene: 1. CDR3 length: 15 residues. CDR1 and CDR2 from the germline V gene are KGHSH and LQKENI. The CDR3 is CASSPGTSGIYEQYF. The CDR3 bases are TGTGCCAGCTCACCAGGGACTAGCGGGATCTACGAGCAGTACTTC.

This clone was detected once. This chain links TRBV15 with TRBJ1-6; D uncertain. This CDR3 has 18 residues. Germline V gene lookup returns CDR1 LNHNV and CDR2 YYDKDF (reference sequence). Trimming removed 0 bases from V and 0 bases from J, with 12 bases in between. CDR3 region: CATSRDPGRSSYNSPLHF. Here the CDR3 DNA reads TGTGCCACCAGCAGAGATCCGGGTAGGAGCTCCTATAATTCACCCCTCCACTTT.

CDR3 in DNA: TGTGCCAGCAGCTTGGCGAACAGGGCGAACACCGGGGAGCTGTTTTTT. Residues: CASSLANRANTGELFF. This chain links TRBV5-8 with TRBJ2-2, with D possibly being TRBD1 (6 bases). In germline, CDR1 is SGHTS, CDR2 YDEGEE. V lost 0 bases and J 0 bases, leaving 9 bases between the germline ends. The CDR3 has 16 residues.

The chain has TRBV4-3 and TRBJ1-2, with D possibly TRBD1 on 6 matching bases. Germline CDR1 reads LGHNA; CDR2 reads YSLEER. The CDR3 has 15 amino acids. The germline V and J ends were trimmed by 0 bases and 0 bases, with 8 bases remaining between them. In nucleotides, the CDR3 is TGCGCCAGCAGCCAAGAGGCAGGGGCTAACTATGGCTACACCTTC. Protein product: CASSQEAGANYGYTF.

This chain joins TRBV27 and TRBJ2-5; possible D gene TRBD2, 6 bases. Germline assignment: CDR1 MNHEY and CDR2 SMNVEV (reference sequence). V was pared by 5 bases and J by 7 bases, with 11 bases between. CDR3 length: 12 amino acids. The CDR3 reads CASSRSGGTQYF. The CDR3 DNA reads as TGTGCCAGCAGTCGATCCGGGGGGACCCAGTACTTC.

The V call is TRBV11-1, the J call TRBJ1-1, with D unresolved. The V end was cut by 1 base, the J end by 4 bases, with 7 bases between. This CDR3 spans 13 amino acids. Germline-derived CDR1 and CDR2 are SGHAT and FQDESV (reference sequence). The CDR3 region has the DNA TGTGCCAGCAGCTTAGAGAGGGCCACTGAAGCTTTCTTT. Its translation is CASSLERATEAFF. Drawing the rest from reference TRBV11-1 and TRBJ1-1, the complete variable domain is EAEVAQSPRYKITEKSQAVAFWCDPISGHATLYWYRQILGQGPELLVQFQDESVVDDSQLPKDRFSAERLKGVDSTLKIQPAELGDSAMYLCASSLERATEAFFGQGTRLTVV.

The V call is TRBV28, the J call TRBJ2-7, with 10 bases fitting TRBD2. The V gene's germline CDR1 is MDHEN and CDR2 SYDVKM. The CDR3 totals 18 residues. J gave up 4 bases and V 6 bases, and 18 bases lay outside the gene matches. The CDR3 reads CASRTTGGLAGAVYEQYF. For the CDR3, the DNA is TGTGCCAGCAGGACAACAGGGGGGCTAGCGGGAGCGGTATACGAGCAGTACTTC.